The clone carrying this T cell receptor beta chain was counted only a few times. Its antigen is currently unknown. The sample is drawn from a study of T-cell memory formation after mild COVID-19. Overall study results and limits: Contracting clones from day 15 to 85 had balanced CD4/CD8; later expanders favoured CD4+. Unconfirmed was the SARS-CoV-2 specificity of second-wave clones that peaked on day 37. The CD4+ clones that contracted clustered mainly within CM and EM, and the CD8+ clones concentrated in EMRA.

Germline V lookup: CDR1 ENHRY, CDR2 SYGVKD. This CDR3 is built from 14 residues. Trimming stripped 6 bases from V and 1 base from J, with 13 bases between. One entry per CDR3 protein results from TCRdb running MiXCR on the 5' RACE reads. The data hold about 210,000 distinct CDR3 sequences, with about 11% observed a single time. The chain joins TRBV10-3 to TRBJ2-7; D may be TRBD1 or TRBD2 (5 bases each). The specimen sequenced was PBMCs or a T cell subset sorted from them (not recorded which). The receptor's source is a man aged 18 to 30 who had mild COVID-19 (a few samples of this study predate the infection). Cell type and time point are not known. CDR3 residues: CAISGAGKSYEQYF. The CDR3 region has the DNA TGTGCCATCAGCGGGGCAGGGAAATCCTACGAGCAGTACTTC.